This TCR beta chain was identified in a study of control samples from healthy donors and cancer patients. The CDR3 has 16 amino acids. V was cut by 2 bases and J by 0 bases, with 11 bases left in between. Germline V lookup: CDR1 MNHNS, CDR2 SASEGT. Only in-frame clones appear in the TCRdb table, and some are missing; sequencing was by immunoSEQ multiplex PCR. The sample lists 120,000 or so clones; 87% were seen once. The specimen was blood. The source of this sequence is a man aged 55-75 years in good health. This chain connects TRBV6-1 to TRBJ1-5; D is perhaps TRBD1 (6 bases). CDR3 DNA sequence: TGTGCCAGCAGTGAACGGCGGACAGATAGCAATCAGCCCCAGCATTTT. This encodes CASSERRTDSNQPQHF.